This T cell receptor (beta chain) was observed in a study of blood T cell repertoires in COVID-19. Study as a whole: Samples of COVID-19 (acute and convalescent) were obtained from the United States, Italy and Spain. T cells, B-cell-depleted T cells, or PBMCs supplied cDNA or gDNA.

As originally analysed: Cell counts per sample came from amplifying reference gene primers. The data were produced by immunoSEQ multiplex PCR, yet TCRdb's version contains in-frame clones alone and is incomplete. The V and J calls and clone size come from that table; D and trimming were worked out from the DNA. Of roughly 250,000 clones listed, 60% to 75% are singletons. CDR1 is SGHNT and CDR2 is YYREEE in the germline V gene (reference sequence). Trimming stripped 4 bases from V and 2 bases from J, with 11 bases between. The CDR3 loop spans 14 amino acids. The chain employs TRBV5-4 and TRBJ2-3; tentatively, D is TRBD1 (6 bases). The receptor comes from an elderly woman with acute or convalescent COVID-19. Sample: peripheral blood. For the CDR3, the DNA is TGTGCCAGCAGCACCGGACAGCTCACAGATACGCAGTATTTT. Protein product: CASSTGQLTDTQYF. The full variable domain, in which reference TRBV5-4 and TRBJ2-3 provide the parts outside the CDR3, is ETGVTQSPTHLIKTRGQQVTLRCSSQSGHNTVSWYQQALGQGPQFIFQYYREEENGRGNFPPRFSGLQFPNYSSELNVNALELDDSALYLCASSTGQLTDTQYFGPGTRLTVL.